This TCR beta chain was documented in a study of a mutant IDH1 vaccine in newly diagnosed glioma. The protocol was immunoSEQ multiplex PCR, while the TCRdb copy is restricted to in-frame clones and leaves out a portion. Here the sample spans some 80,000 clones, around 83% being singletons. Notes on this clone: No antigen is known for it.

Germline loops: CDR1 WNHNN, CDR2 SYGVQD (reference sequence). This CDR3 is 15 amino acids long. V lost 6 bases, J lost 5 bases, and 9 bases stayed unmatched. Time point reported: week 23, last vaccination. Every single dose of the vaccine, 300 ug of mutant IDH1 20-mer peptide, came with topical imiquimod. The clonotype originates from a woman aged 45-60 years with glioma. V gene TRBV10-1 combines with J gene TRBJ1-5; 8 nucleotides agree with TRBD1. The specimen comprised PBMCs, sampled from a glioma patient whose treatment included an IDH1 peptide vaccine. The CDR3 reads CASRETGAFDQPQHF. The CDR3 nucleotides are TGCGCCAGCAGGGAGACAGGGGCTTTTGATCAGCCCCAGCATTTT.